This T cell receptor (beta chain) comes out of a study of technical replicates of blood from a handful of donors. Germline V gene sequence: CDR1 SGDLS, CDR2 YYNGEE. V lost 0 bases and J lost 5, with 14 bases in between. There are 15 residues in the CDR3. Sequencing used immunoSEQ multiplex PCR; TCRdb keeps in-frame clones, though not all of them. This sample carries more than 65,000 clones, 95% to 96% of them seen once, and the ten largest clones take approximately 0.41%. Sample: T cells isolated from PBMCs. The chain employs TRBV9 and TRBJ1-1; a possible D gene is TRBD1 (6 bases). The TCR was taken from a human donor in good health. The DNA for the CDR3 is TGTGCCAGCAGCGTAGCCTGGGACACAGCGACTGAAGCTTTCTTT. Amino acid sequence: CASSVAWDTATEAFF.